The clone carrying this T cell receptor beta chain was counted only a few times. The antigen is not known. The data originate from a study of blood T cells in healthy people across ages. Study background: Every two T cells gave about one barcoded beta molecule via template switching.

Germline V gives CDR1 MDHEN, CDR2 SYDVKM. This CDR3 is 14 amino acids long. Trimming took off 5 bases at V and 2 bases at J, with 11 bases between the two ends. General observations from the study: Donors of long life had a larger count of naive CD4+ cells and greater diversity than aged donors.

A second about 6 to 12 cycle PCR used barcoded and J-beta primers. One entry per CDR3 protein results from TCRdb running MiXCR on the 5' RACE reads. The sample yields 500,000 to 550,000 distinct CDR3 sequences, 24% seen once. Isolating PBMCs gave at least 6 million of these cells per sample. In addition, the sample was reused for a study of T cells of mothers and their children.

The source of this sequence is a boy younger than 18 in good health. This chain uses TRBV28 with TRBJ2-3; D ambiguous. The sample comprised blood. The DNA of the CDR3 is TGTGCCAGCAGTCACACACAACCCACAGATACGCAGTATTTT. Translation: CASSHTQPTDTQYF. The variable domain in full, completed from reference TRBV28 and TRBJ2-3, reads DVKVTQSSRYLVKRTGEKVFLECVQDMDHENMFWYRQDPGLGLRLIYFSYDVKMKEKGDIPEGYSVSREKKERFSLILESASTNQTSMYLCASSHTQPTDTQYFGPGTRLTVL.